One and the same sample provided the 23 T cell receptor beta chains below, sequenced in a study of T cells in Graves' hyperthyroidism and ophthalmopathy. Amplification of TCR beta CDR3 regions was performed using RNA transcripts as template. HTBI primers were employed in a first-round RT-PCR of the TCR CDR3. TCRdb processed the multiplex PCR reads anew with MiXCR; each CDR3 protein has one entry. There are hundreds of thousands of distinct CDR3 sequences in the sample; around a sixth occur only once, and over 15% lies in the top ten. The sequenced material came from blood. Source of these receptors: a woman between 50 and 59 years old with Graves' hyperthyroidism that later progressed to Graves' ophthalmopathy.

Many counts were recorded for this clonotype. The chain links TRBV6-2 or TRBV6-3 to TRBJ2-5; no reliable D call. The CDR3 extends over 14 amino acids. Germline V gene lookup returns CDR1 MNHEY and CDR2 SVGEGT. V gave up 0 bases and J gave up 1 base, with 6 bases separating them. Written as DNA, the CDR3 is TGTGCCAGCAGTTACTCTGGAGTCCAAGAGACCCAGTACTTC. Amino acid sequence: CASSYSGVQETQYF.

This clonotype showed up just once. In nucleotides, the CDR3 is TGTGCCAGCAGGATGGACAGGGGTGTGGGGGAGACCCAGTACTTC. Translation: CASRMDRGVGETQYF. The rearrangement links TRBV6-1 to TRBJ2-5; TRBD1 agrees at 9 bases. V dropped 6 bases and J dropped 5; count of bases not matched to a gene: 10. This CDR3 comprises 15 residues. Per the germline V gene, CDR1 is MNHNS and CDR2 is SASEGT.

This clonotype was recorded at least ten times. The rearrangement joins TRBV5-1 to TRBJ1-2; 9 nucleotides line up with TRBD1. The junction had 9 bases not matched to a gene; V was cut back by 2 bases and J by 4 bases. CDR1 is SGHRS, CDR2 YFSETQ, per germline. This CDR3 has 16 residues. CDR3 in DNA: TGCGCCAGCAGCTTTACGACAGGGGGTACAACCTATGGCTACACCTTC. Its protein product is CASSFTTGGTTYGYTF.

This clonotype has ten or more counts. The V and J genes are TRBV13 and TRBJ2-7; D is perhaps TRBD1 (5 bases). The germline V gene encodes CDR1 PRHDT and CDR2 FYEKMQ (reference sequence). Trimming took off 0 bases at V and 1 base at J, with 7 bases between the two ends. The CDR3 consists of 14 residues. Here the CDR3 reads CASSLGRQSYEQYF. In DNA, the CDR3 is TGTGCCAGCAGCTTAGGTCGACAGTCCTACGAGCAGTACTTC.

There are many counts of this clonotype. The V gene is TRBV3-1, the J gene TRBJ1-6; TRBD1 matches at 10 bases. CDR3 size: 15 residues. Germline V gene data show CDR1 as LGHDT and CDR2 as YNNKEL (reference sequence). Losses at the gene ends were 6 bases for V and 9 bases for J; bases not matched to a gene: 8. The CDR3 loop is CASRDRGIAASPLHF. In DNA form, the CDR3 reads TGTGCCAGCAGGGACAGGGGGATTGCGGCTTCACCCCTCCACTTT.

This chain links TRBV15 with TRBJ2-2, with a tentative D call TRBD2 (6 bases). This CDR3 contains 16 residues. Germline V gene data show CDR1 as LNHNV and CDR2 as YYDKDF (reference sequence). Trimming took 4 bases from V and 9 from J, leaving 21 bases between them. The CDR3 DNA reads TGTGCCACCAGCACCAACCGGGACTTCCAAAACCGGGAGCTGTTTTTT. Protein sequence: CATSTNRDFQNRELFF.

In this sample, this clonotype turned up many times. CDR3 protein: CASSLSKGAYEQYF. CDR3 DNA: TGTGCCAGCAGCTTAAGCAAGGGGGCCTACGAGCAGTACTTC. The chain recombines TRBV7-9 with TRBJ2-7; TRBD1 might be the D (6 bases). The germline CDR1 and CDR2 sequences are SEHNR and FQNEAQ (reference sequence). Trimming took off 2 bases at V and 2 bases at J, with 10 bases between the two ends. This CDR3 comprises 14 residues. The whole variable domain, filled in from reference TRBV7-9 and TRBJ2-7, reads DTGVSQNPRHKITKRGQNVTFRCDPISEHNRLYWYRQTLGQGPEFLTYFQNEAQLEKSRLLSDRFSAERPKGSFSTLEIQRTEQGDSAMYLCASSLSKGAYEQYFGPGTRLTVT.

The rearrangement joins TRBV29-1 to TRBJ1-4, with D tentatively TRBD1 (6 bases). This CDR3 contains 15 residues. The V gene lost 6 bases and the J gene lost 0 bases, with 14 bases spanning the gap. The V gene's germline CDR1 is SQVTM and CDR2 ANQGSEA. As DNA, the CDR3 is TGCAGCGTGGCGACCACAGGGACAACTAATGAAAAACTGTTTTTT. This codes for CSVATTGTTNEKLFF. The full variable domain, with the rest looked up from reference TRBV29-1 and TRBJ1-4, is SAVISQKPSRDICQRGTSLTIQCQVDSQVTMMFWYRQQPGQSLTLIATANQGSEATYESGFVIDKFPISRPNLTFSTLTVSNMSPEDSSIYLCSVATTGTTNEKLFFGSGTQLSVL.

This clonotype was observed many times. The chain recombines TRBV10-3 with TRBJ1-5; no reliable D call. Germline V gene lookup returns CDR1 ENHRY and CDR2 SYGVKD. V was shortened by 0 bases and J by 0 bases, with 9 bases between the two germline ends. CDR3 length: 16 amino acids. As DNA, the CDR3 is TGTGCCATCAGTGAGTCTATTGGGTATAGCAATCAGCCCCAGCATTTT. Residues: CAISESIGYSNQPQHF.

This clonotype appeared a few times. The CDR3 loop is CATRWTGGLDEQFF. CDR3 bases: TGTGCCACCCGCTGGACAGGGGGCCTGGATGAGCAGTTCTTC. The V gene is TRBV27, the J gene TRBJ2-1; 11 bases match TRBD1. V lost 10 bases to trimming and J lost 8 bases; unmatched junction nucleotides: 10. The length of the CDR3 is 14 residues. Germline CDR1 reads MNHEY; CDR2 reads SMNVEV (reference sequence).

This clonotype was seen more than once but under ten times. The chain has TRBV7-9 and TRBJ2-7, with D unclear. Looked up from germline, CDR1 is SEHNR and CDR2 is FQNEAQ (reference sequence). Trimming shortened V by 0 bases and J by 6 bases, and 12 bases separated the two germline ends. The CDR3 has 14 residues. CDR3 sequence reads: CASSLAEGWVEQYF. CDR3 sequence (DNA): TGTGCCAGCAGCTTAGCCGAAGGTTGGGTCGAGCAGTACTTC.

This clonotype was picked up many times. J is TRBJ1-5 and V is TRBV3-1, with D unresolved. Germline lookup yields CDR1 LGHDT and CDR2 YNNKEL (reference sequence). Trimming took 1 base from V and 9 from J, leaving 7 bases between them. This CDR3 comprises 12 residues. CDR3: CASSQGGTPQHF. CDR3 nucleotides: TGTGCCAGCAGCCAAGGGGGTACGCCCCAGCATTTT.

This clonotype was detected many times. This rearrangement joins TRBV6-5 to TRBJ1-1; 7 bases are shared with TRBD1. The CDR3 sequence is 15 residues long. Germline V gene data show CDR1 as MNHEY and CDR2 as SVGAGI. J gave up 12 bases and V 2 bases, and 15 bases lay outside the gene matches. The DNA for the CDR3 is TGTGCCAGCAGTTACCAACGGAGGGGGCGTATTTCAACTTTCTTT. Amino acids: CASSYQRRGRISTFF.

V usage is TRBV7-9 and J usage is TRBJ1-5; tentatively, D is TRBD1 (5 bases). CDR1 is SEHNR and CDR2 is FQNEAQ in the germline V gene (reference sequence). This CDR3 is built from 17 residues. V lost 0 bases, J lost 2 bases, and 14 bases lay in between. The CDR3 spells CASSLAVGGRGNQPQHF. CDR3 DNA sequence: TGTGCCAGCAGCTTAGCAGTCGGGGGAAGGGGCAATCAGCCCCAGCATTTT.

This clonotype came up many times. This chain links TRBV12-3 or TRBV12-4 with TRBJ1-5; D is perhaps TRBD1 (6 bases). The CDR3 spans 14 residues. Trimming left V 7 bases short and J 1 base short, with 11 bases between. The CDR3 coding sequence is TGTGCCAGCACCCCGACAGGAAGCAATCAGCCCCAGCATTTT. It is translated as CASTPTGSNQPQHF.

This clonotype was recorded a few times. This rearrangement joins TRBV2 to TRBJ1-3; D is ambiguous. The length of the CDR3 is 11 residues. From germline, CDR1 is SNHLY and CDR2 FYNNEI. Trimming left V 7 bases short and J 4 bases short, with 5 bases between. Here the CDR3 DNA reads TGTGCCAGCACACCGGGAAACACCATATATTTT. Protein sequence: CASTPGNTIYF.

This rearrangement joins TRBV20-1 to TRBJ1-5; TRBD1 matches at 8 bases. V dropped 0 bases and J dropped 3; count of bases not matched to a gene: 7. The V gene's germline CDR1 is DFQATT and CDR2 SNEGSKA (reference sequence). The CDR3 spans 16 residues. Here the CDR3 reads CSARDPGGLNNQPQHF. As DNA, the CDR3 is TGCAGTGCTAGAGATCCAGGGGGCCTTAACAATCAGCCCCAGCATTTT.

This clonotype has a handful of counts. The genes are TRBV11-2 and TRBJ2-5; 11 positions match TRBD2. This CDR3 comprises 16 residues. The germline V gene has CDR1 SGHAT and CDR2 FQNNGV. The trim removed 1 base at V and 5 bases at J, leaving 6 bases unmatched. The CDR3 coding sequence is TGTGCCAGCAGCTTAGTAGTAGCGGGGGGGCCGGAGACCCAGTACTTC. This translates into CASSLVVAGGPETQYF.

This clonotype occurred many times. This chain uses TRBV9 with TRBJ2-3; D is ambiguous. Between the trimmed V and J ends, which lost 3 bases and 2 bases, there was a span of 7 bases. The CDR3 has 13 amino acids. Germline lookup yields CDR1 SGDLS and CDR2 YYNGEE. Here the CDR3 reads CASSEQDTDTQYF. CDR3 sequence (DNA): TGTGCCAGCAGCGAGCAGGACACAGATACGCAGTATTTT.

V gene TRBV19 combines with J gene TRBJ1-4; D not certain. CDR3 length equals 14 residues. Per the germline V gene, CDR1 is LNHDA and CDR2 is SQIVND (reference sequence). Trimming removed 5 bases at V and 7 bases at J, with 14 bases between. The CDR3, as DNA: TGTGCCAGTAGTCCCCTGGAGGGCGGTGAAAAACTGTTTTTT. Translated, it gives CASSPLEGGEKLFF.

This clonotype was detected ten times or more. The chain is built from TRBV12-3 or TRBV12-4 and TRBJ2-3; 8 nucleotides align to TRBD2. The CDR3 length is 17 residues. V was pared by 8 bases and J by 0 bases, with 13 bases of the junction left unmatched. CDR3 in amino acids: CASGQRGRPLSTDTQYF. The CDR3, as DNA: TGTGCCAGCGGGCAGCGGGGGAGACCCCTTAGCACAGATACGCAGTATTTT.

The chain employs TRBV29-1 and TRBJ1-5; TRBD1 agrees at 8 bases. Germline-derived CDR1 and CDR2 are SQVTM and ANQGSEA. Losses at the gene ends were 6 bases for V and 7 bases for J; bases not matched to a gene: 5. The CDR3 extends over 12 amino acids. In nucleotides, the CDR3 is TGCAGCGTGGTACAGGGGGGCCAGCCCCAGCATTTT. Its translation: CSVVQGGQPQHF.

The V gene is TRBV5-1, the J gene TRBJ2-1; possibly TRBD1 or TRBD2 for D (6 bases each). V was clipped by 0 bases and J by 9 bases, with 19 bases between them. The CDR3 contains 16 residues. Germline V CDR1 and CDR2: SGHRS, YFSETQ. This CDR3 is CASSLGGRGGSGEQFF. CDR3 sequence (DNA): TGCGCCAGCAGCTTGGGAGGCAGGGGAGGTAGCGGTGAGCAGTTCTTC.